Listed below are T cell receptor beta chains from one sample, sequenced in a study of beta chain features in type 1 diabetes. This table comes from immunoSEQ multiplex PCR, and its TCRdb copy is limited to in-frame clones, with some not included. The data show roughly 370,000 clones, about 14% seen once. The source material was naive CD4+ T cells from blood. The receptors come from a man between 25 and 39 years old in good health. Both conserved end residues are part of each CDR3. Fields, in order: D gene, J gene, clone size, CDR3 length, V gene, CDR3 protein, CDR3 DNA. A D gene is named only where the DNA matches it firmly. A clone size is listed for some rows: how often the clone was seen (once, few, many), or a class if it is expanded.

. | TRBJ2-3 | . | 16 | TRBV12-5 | CASGLGFDRTADTQYF | TGTGCTAGTGGCCTCGGTTTCGACAGGACAGCAGATACGCAGTATTTT
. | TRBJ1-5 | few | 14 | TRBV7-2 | CASRIGRDNQPQHF | TGTGCCAGCAGGATCGGCAGGGACAATCAGCCCCAGCATTTT
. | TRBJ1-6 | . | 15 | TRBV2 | CASGGGSSYNSPLHF | TGTGCCTCCGGCGGGGGAAGCTCCTATAATTCACCCCTCCACTTT
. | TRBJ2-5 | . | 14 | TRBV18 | CASSPIGVGETQYF | TGTGCCAGCTCACCTATCGGGGTCGGGGAGACCCAGTACTTC
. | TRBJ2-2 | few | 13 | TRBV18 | CASSPLTDGELFF | TGTGCCAGCTCACCGCTGACAGACGGGGAGCTGTTTTTT
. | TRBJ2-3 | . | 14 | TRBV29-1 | CSVEGGSGTDTQYF | TGCAGCGTTGAAGGGGGTAGCGGCACAGATACGCAGTATTTT
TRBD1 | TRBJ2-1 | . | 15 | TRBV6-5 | CASSRPGQTDNEQFF | TGTGCCAGCAGTCGACCGGGACAGACCGACAATGAGCAGTTCTTC
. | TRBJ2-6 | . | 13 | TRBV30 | CAWGESGANVLTF | TGTGCCTGGGGGGAATCTGGGGCCAACGTCCTGACTTTC
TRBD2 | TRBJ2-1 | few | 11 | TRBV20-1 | CRASGSNEQFF | TGCAGGGCTAGCGGCTCCAATGAGCAGTTCTTC
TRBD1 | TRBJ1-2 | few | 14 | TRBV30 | CAWSTGTGHYGYTF | TGTGCCTGGAGCACCGGGACAGGTCACTATGGCTACACCTTC
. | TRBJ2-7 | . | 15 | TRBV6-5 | CASRKSGFRSYEQYF | TGTGCCAGCAGGAAATCAGGGTTTCGCTCCTACGAGCAGTACTTC
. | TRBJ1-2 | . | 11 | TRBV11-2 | CASSQSSGYTF | TGTGCCAGCAGTCAAAGCTCTGGCTACACCTTC
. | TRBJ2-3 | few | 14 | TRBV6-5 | CASSYSYPGDTQYF | TGTGCCAGCAGTTACTCGTACCCCGGGGATACGCAGTATTTT
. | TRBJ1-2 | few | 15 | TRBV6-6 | CASKPPGGRAGGYTF | TGTGCCAGCAAACCGCCTGGGGGGCGCGCAGGAGGCTACACCTTC
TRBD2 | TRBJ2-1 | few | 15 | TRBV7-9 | CASRQATGTSKREFF | TGTGCCAGCAGACAGGCGACCGGGACTAGCAAAAGGGAGTTCTTC
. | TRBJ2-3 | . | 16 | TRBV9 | CASSVAVRVEENTQYF | TGTGCCAGCAGCGTAGCGGTACGGGTTGAGGAAAATACGCAGTATTTT
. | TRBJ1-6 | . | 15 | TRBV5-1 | CASSLEQAGSSPLHF | TGCGCCAGCAGCTTGGAGCAAGCAGGTTCGTCACCCCTCCACTTT
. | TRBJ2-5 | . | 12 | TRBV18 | CASSGQGETQYF | TGTGCCAGCTCCGGGCAGGGAGAGACCCAGTACTTC
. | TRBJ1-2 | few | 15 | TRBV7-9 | CASSLASGGSYGYTF | TGTGCCAGCAGCTTAGCCTCCGGGGGAAGCTATGGCTACACCTTC
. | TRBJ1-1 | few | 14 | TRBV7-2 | CASNTGSWGTEAFF | TGTGCCAGCAACACAGGGAGTTGGGGCACTGAAGCTTTCTTT
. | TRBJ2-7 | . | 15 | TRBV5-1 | CASTTGVGPPYEQYF | TGCGCCAGCACCACCGGGGTGGGGCCTCCTTACGAGCAGTACTTC
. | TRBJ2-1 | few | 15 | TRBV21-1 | CASSLDRGHYNEQFF | TGTGCCAGCAGCCTTGACAGGGGGCACTACAATGAGCAGTTCTTC
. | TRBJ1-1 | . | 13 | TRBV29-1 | CSVEGTSYTEAFF | TGCAGCGTTGAAGGGACAAGTTACACTGAAGCTTTCTTT
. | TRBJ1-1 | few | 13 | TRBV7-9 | CASSLNGVTEAFF | TGTGCCAGCAGCTTGAACGGCGTTACTGAAGCTTTCTTT
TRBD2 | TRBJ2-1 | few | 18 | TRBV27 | CASSSGLAFEVSYNEQFF | TGTGCCAGCAGTTCGGGACTAGCGTTCGAAGTCTCCTACAATGAGCAGTTCTTC
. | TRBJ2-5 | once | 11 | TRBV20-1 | CSARAPETQYF | TGCAGTGCTAGAGCTCCCGAGACCCAGTACTTC
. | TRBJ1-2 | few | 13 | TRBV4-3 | CASRKAGAYGYTF | TGCGCCAGCAGGAAGGCAGGTGCCTATGGCTACACCTTC
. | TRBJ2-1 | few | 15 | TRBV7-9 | CASSLAQTIGDEQFF | TGTGCCAGCAGCTTAGCACAGACAATAGGGGATGAGCAGTTCTTC
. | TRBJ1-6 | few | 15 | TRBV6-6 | CASIPELRGSSPLHF | TGTGCCAGCATCCCCGAGCTCCGAGGAAGTTCACCCCTCCACTTT
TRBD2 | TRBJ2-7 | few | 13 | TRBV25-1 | CASSASGFYEQYF | TGTGCCAGCAGCGCTAGCGGCTTCTACGAGCAGTACTTC
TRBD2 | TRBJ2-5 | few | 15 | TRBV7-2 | CASSSQSGVQETQYF | TGTGCCAGCAGCTCTCAGAGCGGGGTTCAAGAGACCCAGTACTTC